This TCR beta chain was captured by sequencing in a study of blood T cell repertoires in COVID-19. Looking at the study overall: The cDNA or gDNA used as material had been derived from T cells, B-cell-depleted T cells, or PBMCs.

The table came from immunoSEQ multiplex PCR; TCRdb's copy has only in-frame clones and leaves some out. Here the sample spans about 300,000 clones, approximately 90% being singletons. The CDR3 sequence is 12 residues long. Germline V gene lookup returns CDR1 MGHDK and CDR2 SYGVNS. Deletions cut 3 bases from V and 4 bases from J, with 6 bases between. This clone came up many times. The chain is built from TRBV25-1 and TRBJ1-2; unclear D gene. The sequencing input was peripheral blood. This clonotype originated in a woman aged 50 to 60 with COVID-19, enrolled during active disease. The CDR3 DNA sequence: TGTGCCAGCAGTGATTCCGGCTATGGCTACACCTTC. Protein: CASSDSGYGYTF.